Shown below are 15 T cell receptor beta chains from a single sample sequenced in a study of cytotoxic CD8 clonotypes in ibrutinib-treated CLL. Only in-frame clones appear in the TCRdb table, and some are missing; sequencing was by immunoSEQ multiplex PCR. Of about 85,000 clones detected, roughly 83% appear once; the ten largest clones hold 4% to 5.5%. The source was PBMCs, collected after 12 months of ibrutinib treatment. The receptors come from a human donor with chronic lymphocytic leukemia.

This clone was recorded only once. The chain couples TRBV9 to TRBJ2-1; no firm D call. The CDR3 is made up of 12 amino acids. Looked up from germline, CDR1 is SGDLS and CDR2 is YYNGEE. Trimming pared 5 bases from V and 8 bases from J, leaving 11 bases between. As DNA, the CDR3 is TGTGCCAGCAGTCCCCTCCGGGATGAGCAGTTCTTC. Amino acids: CASSPLRDEQFF.

The chain couples TRBV28 to TRBJ2-5; TRBD1 matches at 9 bases. CDR1 is MDHEN and CDR2 is SYDVKM in the germline V gene. The trim removed 11 bases at V and 1 base at J, leaving 11 bases unmatched. The CDR3 extends over 15 amino acids. CDR3 nucleotide sequence: TGTGCCGTAGGGGGGGACAGGGAACTCCAAGAGACCCAGTACTTC. This gives the protein CAVGGDRELQETQYF. Complete variable domain (other parts from reference TRBV28 and TRBJ2-5): DVKVTQSSRYLVKRTGEKVFLECVQDMDHENMFWYRQDPGLGLRLIYFSYDVKMKEKGDIPEGYSVSREKKERFSLILESASTNQTSMYLCAVGGDRELQETQYFGPGTRLLVL.

The chain uses TRBV7-9 and TRBJ2-6; D is uncertain. Trimming removed 5 bases from V and 4 bases from J, with 15 bases in between. This CDR3 has 16 amino acids. Germline V lookup: CDR1 SEHNR, CDR2 FQNEAQ (reference sequence). The CDR3 DNA is TGTGCCAGCAGCCCCCGCGTGGGTGCAGGGGCCAACGTCCTGACTTTC. It encodes CASSPRVGAGANVLTF.

The chain employs TRBV5-1 and TRBJ2-3; D is unresolved. Germline assignment: CDR1 SGHRS and CDR2 YFSETQ. The V gene lost 4 bases and the J gene lost 0 bases, with 12 bases spanning the gap. This CDR3 spans 15 amino acids. DNA of the CDR3: TGCGCCAGCAGCCCCGTGAGGTCCAGCACAGATACGCAGTATTTT. This sequence encodes CASSPVRSSTDTQYF.

This chain joins TRBV7-2 and TRBJ2-7, with unresolved D. The CDR3 totals 11 residues. From germline, CDR1 is SGHTA and CDR2 FQGNSA. Between the trimmed V and J ends, which lost 3 bases and 7 bases, there was a span of 7 bases. CDR3 DNA sequence: TGTGCCAGCAGCTTGGCTGGGGAGCAGTACTTC. Its protein is CASSLAGEQYF. The variable domain in full, completed from reference TRBV7-2 and TRBJ2-7, reads GAGVSQSPSNKVTEKGKDVELRCDPISGHTALYWYRQSLGQGLEFLIYFQGNSAPDKSGLPSDRFSAERTGGSVSTLTIQRTQQEDSAVYLCASSLAGEQYFGPGTRLTVT.

In its sample, this clone was seen many times. This rearrangement joins TRBV5-1 to TRBJ1-5; the match to TRBD1 covers 7 bases. Trimming removed 4 bases from V and 3 bases from J; junction bases left unmatched: 7. CDR3 length: 15 amino acids. Germline CDR1 reads SGHRS; CDR2 reads YFSETQ. The CDR3 DNA sequence: TGCGCCAGCAGCAGGGGGCCAGGGGCCAATCAGCCCCAGCATTTT. As protein: CASSRGPGANQPQHF.

This sequence joins TRBV5-4 and TRBJ2-7, with D tentatively TRBD2 (6 bases). This CDR3 has 13 residues. Trimming removed 4 bases at V and 3 bases at J, with 11 bases between. CDR1 and CDR2 from the germline V gene are SGHNT and YYREEE (reference sequence). DNA for the CDR3: TGTGCCAGCAGCCGGGGGACCGACTACGAGCAGTACTTC. It specifies CASSRGTDYEQYF.

CDR3: CASSPGTQQETQYF. The CDR3 nucleotides are TGTGCCAGCTCACCCGGGACACAACAAGAGACCCAGTACTTC. This rearrangement joins TRBV18 to TRBJ2-5; possible D gene TRBD1, 6 bases. Germline V lookup: CDR1 KGHSH, CDR2 LQKENI. The CDR3 runs to 14 residues. V was clipped by 3 bases and J by 2 bases, with 10 bases between them. The complete variable domain, with remaining parts taken from reference TRBV18 and TRBJ2-5, reads NAGVMQNPRHLVRRRGQEARLRCSPMKGHSHVYWYRQLPEEGLKFMVYLQKENIIDESGMPKERFSAEFPKEGPSILRIQQVVRGDSAAYFCASSPGTQQETQYFGPGTRLLVL.

The V gene is TRBV7-2, the J gene TRBJ1-1; TRBD1 might be the D (6 bases). CDR3 length: 14 amino acids. V was trimmed by 5 bases and J by 1 base, leaving 11 bases between them. Germline V lookup: CDR1 SGHTA, CDR2 FQGNSA. The CDR3: CASSPQGTNTEAFF. The CDR3 DNA sequence: TGTGCCAGCAGCCCCCAGGGGACGAACACTGAAGCTTTCTTT.

This chain joins TRBV7-2 and TRBJ1-2, with D possibly matching TRBD1 (5 bases). CDR3 length: 16 amino acids. The V gene lost 1 base and the J gene lost 4 bases, with 16 bases spanning the gap. Germline V gene lookup returns CDR1 SGHTA and CDR2 FQGNSA. Here the CDR3 DNA reads TGTGCCAGCAGCTTAGTAGGGGCGGCGGACGCCTATGGCTACACCTTC. Protein sequence: CASSLVGAADAYGYTF.

J is TRBJ2-3 and V is TRBV6-4; D remains ambiguous. The V end lost 2 bases, the J end lost 8 bases, and 11 bases lay between the germline ends. The CDR3 contains 13 residues. CDR1 MRHNA and CDR2 SNTAGT come from the germline V gene. CDR3 region: CASSDTRRGTQYF. The CDR3 DNA follows: TGTGCCAGCAGTGACACCAGGCGCGGTACGCAGTATTTT.

The V gene is TRBV9, the J gene TRBJ2-5, with 14 bases lining up with TRBD2. This CDR3 has 17 residues. The V and J ends lost 0 bases and 5 bases, in that order; junction bases with no gene match: 6. CDR1 and CDR2 from the germline V gene are SGDLS and YYNGEE. The DNA of the CDR3 is TGTGCCAGCAGCGTAGGGACTAGCGGGGGGTTGGGGGAGACCCAGTACTTC. Amino acid sequence: CASSVGTSGGLGETQYF.

This clone has only one observation. The rearrangement uses TRBV15 and TRBJ2-2; D is unclear. Germline assignment: CDR1 LNHNV and CDR2 YYDKDF (reference sequence). Trimming left V 5 bases short and J 0 bases short, with 7 bases between. The CDR3 runs to 14 residues. CDR3 nucleotide sequence: TGTGCCACCAGCTGGGCGGCGAACACCGGGGAGCTGTTTTTT. Translation gives CATSWAANTGELFF.

The V gene is TRBV6-5, the J gene TRBJ1-5; D is ambiguous. The CDR3 has 10 amino acids. Looked up from germline, CDR1 is MNHEY and CDR2 is SVGAGI. Between the trimmed V and J ends, which lost 8 bases and 5 bases, there was a span of 4 bases. The CDR3 sequence: CASGDQPQHF. In nucleotides, the CDR3 is TGTGCCAGCGGTGATCAGCCCCAGCATTTT.

This chain links TRBV28 with TRBJ2-1; 10 positions agree with TRBD2. Germline V gene lookup returns CDR1 MDHEN and CDR2 SYDVKM. The length of the CDR3 is 12 residues. After removal of 6 bases from V and 9 bases from J, the junction contained 2 bases not matched to a gene. The DNA for the CDR3 is TGTGCCAGCAGAATAGCGGGAGGTGAGCAGTTCTTC. It codes for CASRIAGGEQFF. Full variable domain (missing parts from reference TRBV28 and TRBJ2-1): DVKVTQSSRYLVKRTGEKVFLECVQDMDHENMFWYRQDPGLGLRLIYFSYDVKMKEKGDIPEGYSVSREKKERFSLILESASTNQTSMYLCASRIAGGEQFFGPGTRLTVL.